Below, 28 T cell receptor beta chains from the same sample are listed, as sequenced in a study of response to subunit inactivated influenza vaccine. MiXCR, applied by TCRdb to the RT-PCR reads, yields one record per CDR3 protein. The data contain around 190,000 distinct CDR3 sequences, 7.5% to 10% of them singletons. The sample was non-naive T cells sorted from PBMCs, taken on the day of vaccination. The receptors here all came from a man in his fifties who received an inactivated influenza vaccine.

In this sample, this clonotype turned up a few times. This sequence joins TRBV20-1 and TRBJ2-7; D gene ambiguous. CDR1 is DFQATT and CDR2 is SNEGSKA in the germline V gene (reference sequence). The V gene lost 2 bases and the J gene lost 5 bases, with 16 bases spanning the gap. The CDR3 runs 14 residues. CDR3: CSARQTVTVHEQYF. In nucleotides, the CDR3 is TGCAGTGCTAGACAGACGGTGACGGTCCACGAGCAGTACTTC.

This clonotype was counted between two and nine times. The V call is TRBV11-1, the J call TRBJ2-1; 7 nucleotides agree with TRBD1. Unmatched junction bases numbered 4, after V lost 1 base and J lost 4 bases. Germline CDR1 reads SGHAT; CDR2 reads FQDESV (reference sequence). CDR3 length: 15 amino acids. CDR3 region: CASSLVDRVYNEQFF. In DNA, the CDR3 is TGTGCCAGCAGCTTAGTCGACAGGGTTTACAATGAGCAGTTCTTC.

The V gene is TRBV9, the J gene TRBJ2-7; no reliable D call. V was clipped by 0 bases and J by 3 bases, with 7 bases between them. CDR1 is SGDLS, CDR2 YYNGEE, per germline. CDR3 size: 13 residues. The CDR3 protein is CASSVGTNYEQYF. CDR3 DNA sequence: TGTGCCAGCAGCGTAGGGACCAACTACGAGCAGTACTTC.

This clonotype has only a few counts. The chain carries TRBV6-2 or TRBV6-3 and TRBJ2-7; maybe TRBD1 (6 bases). The CDR3 totals 12 residues. Germline V gene data show CDR1 as MNHEY and CDR2 as SVGEGT. The V and J ends lost 2 bases and 11 bases respectively, with 13 bases between them. The CDR3 spells CASSYLQGEKYF. The CDR3 DNA sequence: TGTGCCAGCAGTTACCTACAGGGTGAGAAGTACTTC.

This clonotype showed up many times. The chain is built from TRBV28 and TRBJ1-2, with TRBD1 identical over 9 bases. V shed 4 bases, J shed 7 bases, and the junction held 7 bases outside the gene matches. The CDR3 covers 14 residues. Germline loops: CDR1 MDHEN, CDR2 SYDVKM. CDR3 loop: CASSSGTGIGGYTF. In DNA, the CDR3 is TGTGCCAGCAGTTCCGGGACAGGGATCGGTGGCTACACCTTC.

This clonotype showed up many times. This chain joins TRBV15 and TRBJ1-3; a possible D gene is TRBD1 (5 bases). V shed 3 bases and J shed 2 bases, with 11 bases lying between them. Per the germline V gene, CDR1 is LNHNV and CDR2 is YYDKDF (reference sequence). This CDR3 is built from 15 residues. DNA of the CDR3: TGTGCCACCAGCAGGGATCGGGGGACTGGAAACACCATATATTTT. Amino acid sequence: CATSRDRGTGNTIYF. Drawing the rest from reference TRBV15 and TRBJ1-3, the complete variable domain is DAMVIQNPRYQVTQFGKPVTLSCSQTLNHNVMYWYQQKSSQAPKLLFHYYDKDFNNEADTPDNFQSRRPNTSFCFLDIRSPGLGDTAMYLCATSRDRGTGNTIYFGEGSWLTVV.

This clonotype was observed a few times. The V gene is TRBV12-3 or TRBV12-4, the J gene TRBJ2-2; D may be TRBD1 or TRBD2 (6 bases each). The CDR3 covers 16 residues. V was shortened by 6 bases and J by 6 bases, with 20 bases between the two germline ends. The CDR3 here is CASSPMGGAAAGELFF. The DNA for the CDR3 is TGTGCCAGCAGCCCAATGGGGGGCGCCGCGGCCGGGGAGCTGTTTTTT.

The CDR3 here is CASSPPGTVGFQPQHF. The CDR3 DNA reads TGTGCCAGCTCACCACCCGGGACAGTCGGATTTCAGCCCCAGCATTTT. The rearrangement joins TRBV18 to TRBJ1-5; 7 bases map to TRBD1. There are 16 residues in the CDR3. Germline-derived CDR1 and CDR2 are KGHSH and LQKENI. Germline trimming cut 0 bases from V and 6 bases from J; bases unmatched to any gene: 8. The full variable domain, rest sourced from reference TRBV18 and TRBJ1-5, is NAGVMQNPRHLVRRRGQEARLRCSPMKGHSHVYWYRQLPEEGLKFMVYLQKENIIDESGMPKERFSAEFPKEGPSILRIQQVVRGDSAAYFCASSPPGTVGFQPQHFGDGTRLSIL.

This chain links TRBV4-2 with TRBJ1-1; D remains ambiguous. This CDR3 is built from 14 residues. The V gene lost 0 bases and the J gene lost 1 base, with 6 bases spanning the gap. Germline CDR1 LGHNA, CDR2 YNFKEQ. The CDR3 DNA is TGTGCCAGCAGCCAAGAACAATGGAACACTGAAGCTTTCTTT. Encoded protein: CASSQEQWNTEAFF.

This clonotype has a count of ten or more. The V gene is TRBV5-1, the J gene TRBJ2-7; perhaps TRBD1 as D (6 bases). V lost 3 bases and J 5 bases, leaving 15 bases between the germline ends. The CDR3 loop spans 14 amino acids. Germline V gene data show CDR1 as SGHRS and CDR2 as YFSETQ. CDR3 sequence: CASSYTGLLNEQYF. CDR3 coding DNA: TGCGCCAGCAGCTACACAGGGCTTCTAAACGAGCAGTACTTC.

This clonotype showed up just a few times. The chain is built from TRBV5-4 and TRBJ2-5; a weak D match, TRBD2 (6 bases). CDR1 and CDR2 from the germline V gene are SGHNT and YYREEE (reference sequence). The germline V and J ends were trimmed by 0 bases and 1 base, with 10 bases remaining between them. The CDR3 has 15 amino acids. The CDR3 DNA sequence: TGTGCCAGCAGCTTGGCCACTAGCCCCCAAGAGACCCAGTACTTC. It translates to CASSLATSPQETQYF.

This clonotype was observed at least ten times. The rearrangement joins TRBV6-1 to TRBJ1-2; 9 bases agree with TRBD1. Germline-derived CDR1 and CDR2 are MNHNS and SASEGT. The J segment lost 2 bases and the V segment lost 7 bases, leaving 5 bases of the junction unmatched. CDR3 length equals 14 residues. The CDR3, as DNA: TGTGCCAGCAACACCGGGACAGGGAACTATGGCTACACCTTC. Its protein is CASNTGTGNYGYTF.

In its sample, this clonotype was seen many times. The V call is TRBV7-9, the J call TRBJ2-3; D is perhaps TRBD2 (6 bases). The CDR3 is 17 amino acids. V was pared by 5 bases and J by 4 bases, with 22 bases between. Germline V gene sequence: CDR1 SEHNR, CDR2 FQNEAQ (reference sequence). The CDR3 DNA reads TGTGCCAGCAGCCCGGACCGTGCAATAGGGGAGGCAGATACGCAGTATTTT. Protein: CASSPDRAIGEADTQYF.

This clonotype was counted between two and nine times. The genes are TRBV9 and TRBJ2-1; the match to TRBD2 covers 11 bases. Germline-derived CDR1 and CDR2 are SGDLS and YYNGEE. CDR3 length: 18 residues. V shed 4 bases and J 4 bases; nucleotides not matched to a gene: 13. The CDR3 coding sequence is TGTGCCAGCAGCCCACGGCCGGGACTAGCGGAGGAATACAATGAGCAGTTCTTC. Encoded protein: CASSPRPGLAEEYNEQFF.

This clonotype has more than one count but fewer than ten. This chain connects TRBV5-6 to TRBJ2-4; D may be TRBD1 or TRBD2 (5 bases each). The CDR3 consists of 17 residues. Germline V gene data show CDR1 as SGHDT and CDR2 as YYEEEE. Trimming cost V 4 bases and J 0 bases, with 17 bases left between them. The CDR3 here is CASSPTGTYLAKNIQYF. The CDR3 nucleotides are TGTGCCAGCAGCCCGACCGGGACCTACCTAGCCAAAAACATTCAGTACTTC. Combining the CDR3 with reference TRBV5-6 and TRBJ2-4 gives the whole variable domain DAGVTQSPTHLIKTRGQQVTLRCSPKSGHDTVSWYQQALGQGPQFIFQYYEEEERQRGNFPDRFSGHQFPNYSSELNVNALLLGDSALYLCASSPTGTYLAKNIQYFGAGTRLSVL.

A few counts support this clonotype. The rearrangement joins TRBV20-1 to TRBJ2-3, with D maybe TRBD1 (7 bases). The CDR3 spans 14 residues. Germline V CDR1 and CDR2: DFQATT, SNEGSKA (reference sequence). V was clipped by 5 bases and J by 2 bases, with 14 bases between them. DNA of the CDR3: TGCAGTGCTGGGGGAGGACAGGTCACAGATACGCAGTATTTT. Amino acid sequence: CSAGGGQVTDTQYF.

The sample holds a few counts of this clonotype. The chain links TRBV12-3 or TRBV12-4 to TRBJ1-4; a possible D gene is TRBD1 (5 bases). The ends were cut back, 3 bases at V and 2 bases at J, with 7 bases in the middle. The CDR3 has 14 residues. CDR3 sequence: CASSFSGTNEKLFF. CDR3 DNA sequence: TGTGCCAGCAGTTTCTCAGGGACTAATGAAAAACTGTTTTTT.

This clonotype was detected only a few times. The chain carries TRBV15 and TRBJ2-1; tentative D call: TRBD1 (6 bases). The length of the CDR3 is 14 residues. V was cut by 0 bases and J by 4 bases, with 7 bases left in between. Germline CDR1 and CDR2: LNHNV and YYDKDF (reference sequence). CDR3 loop: CATSRDRGYNEQFF. Here the CDR3 DNA reads TGTGCCACCAGCAGAGACAGGGGTTACAATGAGCAGTTCTTC.

This clonotype was recorded at least ten times. The CDR3 sequence: CSGTGTSGGGEQYF. The CDR3 coding sequence is TGCAGTGGGACCGGGACTAGCGGGGGTGGCGAGCAGTACTTC. The rearrangement links TRBV20-1 to TRBJ2-7; 14 bases map to TRBD2. Losses at the gene ends were 7 bases for V and 6 bases for J; bases not matched to a gene: 8. CDR1 and CDR2 (germline): DFQATT, SNEGSKA (reference sequence). The CDR3 runs 14 residues.

This clonotype was recorded a few times. The genes are TRBV20-1 and TRBJ1-4; D unclear. The CDR3 runs 11 residues. Germline values: CDR1 DFQATT, CDR2 SNEGSKA (reference sequence). V lost 7 bases and J lost 4, with 7 bases in between. The CDR3 coding sequence is TGCAGTGTGGTGATTAATGAAAAACTGTTTTTT. Its translation: CSVVINEKLFF.

This clonotype was detected ten times or more. This chain connects TRBV28 to TRBJ1-2, with a weak D call TRBD1 (5 bases). The germline V and J ends were trimmed by 8 bases and 8 bases, with 24 bases remaining between them. The germline CDR1 and CDR2 sequences are MDHEN and SYDVKM. The CDR3 totals 15 residues. Written as DNA, the CDR3 is TGTGCCAGCTACGCGCCCGACCAGGGAGGGCTCGGCTACACCTTC. It yields the protein CASYAPDQGGLGYTF.

The chain uses TRBV7-9 and TRBJ2-3; 11 bases match TRBD2. This CDR3 is built from 16 residues. Germline V gene sequence: CDR1 SEHNR, CDR2 FQNEAQ (reference sequence). Losses at the gene ends were 4 bases for V and 1 base for J; bases not matched to a gene: 4. The CDR3 protein is CASSSAGLAGTDTQYF. In DNA form, the CDR3 reads TGTGCCAGCAGCTCTGCGGGACTAGCGGGCACAGATACGCAGTATTTT.

V and J are TRBV6-2 or TRBV6-3 and TRBJ2-7; 8 nucleotides align to TRBD1. The CDR3 loop spans 12 amino acids. With V trimmed by 7 bases and J by 3 bases, 2 bases remained unmatched. CDR1 is MNHEY and CDR2 is SVGEGT in the germline V gene. CDR3 residues: CASKTGDYEQYF. For the CDR3, the DNA is TGTGCCAGCAAGACAGGGGACTACGAGCAGTACTTC.

The V gene is TRBV4-1, the J gene TRBJ1-3; no reliable D call. This CDR3 is built from 15 residues. The germline V gene has CDR1 MGHRA and CDR2 YSYEKL. Deletions cut 0 bases from V and 0 bases from J, with 6 bases between. This CDR3 is CASSQDANSGNTIYF. CDR3 sequence (DNA): TGCGCCAGCAGCCAAGATGCAAACTCTGGAAACACCATATATTTT.

The CDR3 DNA reads as TGTGCCAGCTGCAGGGGAGGAAATGAGCAGTTCTTC. This gives the protein CASCRGGNEQFF. The chain has TRBV6-2 or TRBV6-3 and TRBJ2-1; D assignment may be TRBD1 or TRBD2 (6 bases each). The V gene lost 8 bases and the J gene lost 7 bases, with 12 bases spanning the gap. Germline values: CDR1 MNHEY, CDR2 SVGEGT. This CDR3 is 12 amino acids long.

This clonotype was observed a few times. This sequence joins TRBV4-2 and TRBJ2-2, with unresolved D. This CDR3 contains 16 residues. Trimming stripped 0 bases from V and 0 bases from J, with 8 bases between. In germline, CDR1 is LGHNA, CDR2 YNFKEQ. The CDR3 spells CASSQERGSNTGELFF. The CDR3 nucleotides are TGTGCCAGCAGCCAAGAGCGCGGTTCGAACACCGGGGAGCTGTTTTTT.

This clonotype was seen a few times. This rearrangement joins TRBV6-2 or TRBV6-3 to TRBJ2-1; the match to TRBD2 covers 9 bases. Germline lookup yields CDR1 MNHEY and CDR2 SVGEGT. J gave up 0 bases and V 8 bases, and 8 bases lay outside the gene matches. This CDR3 comprises 16 residues. CDR3: CASEQSGGYSYNEQFF. CDR3 in DNA: TGTGCCAGCGAACAAAGCGGGGGGTACTCCTACAATGAGCAGTTCTTC.

This clonotype showed up many times. The V call is TRBV13, the J call TRBJ2-3; D gene uncertain. CDR3 length: 14 amino acids. CDR1 and CDR2 from the germline V gene are PRHDT and FYEKMQ (reference sequence). Trimming took 0 bases from V and 4 from J, leaving 8 bases between them. CDR3 protein: CASSLGGFADTQYF. CDR3 nucleotides: TGTGCCAGCAGCTTAGGGGGGTTTGCAGATACGCAGTATTTT.